One and the same sample provided the 27 T cell receptor beta chains below, sequenced in a study of OX40 agonist ivuxolimab in advanced cancers. Libraries were constructed by the immunoSEQ multiplex PCR assay. TCRdb mirrors the immuneACCESS table, restricted to in-frame sequences. Some clones are absent from its copies; in checked studies, under half trace to an unresolved V gene, and the reason for the others is unknown. The sample profile shows 65,000 to 75,000 clones; roughly 85% of them were found once. The biggest ten clones account for approximately 2% of the sample. The specimen was CD4+ or CD8+ T cells sorted from blood, collected in a trial of the OX40 agonist ivuxolimab. Receptors originate from an adult with an advanced solid tumor such as melanoma, head and neck, liver or kidney cancer.

This chain joins TRBV6-5 and TRBJ2-7; 7 positions match TRBD1. From germline, CDR1 is MNHEY and CDR2 SVGAGI. The trim removed 6 bases at V and 3 bases at J, leaving 11 bases unmatched. The CDR3 sequence is 15 residues long. The CDR3 DNA follows: TGTGCCAGCAGACAAGCCCAGGGGGTGGTCTACGAGCAGTACTTC. The encoded protein is CASRQAQGVVYEQYF.

The rearrangement links TRBV6-6 to TRBJ1-4; D unresolved. The CDR3 loop spans 14 amino acids. V lost 6 bases to trimming and J lost 0 bases, with 8 bases between them. Germline V gene lookup returns CDR1 MNHNY and CDR2 SVGAGI (reference sequence). The CDR3 DNA sequence: TGTGCCAGCAGATACGAAGCAACTAATGAAAAACTGTTTTTT. Its translation: CASRYEATNEKLFF.

J is TRBJ1-1 and V is TRBV2; 8 nucleotides line up with TRBD1. Germline V gene lookup returns CDR1 SNHLY and CDR2 FYNNEI. V dropped 5 bases and J dropped 5; count of bases not matched to a gene: 7. This CDR3 contains 14 residues. DNA for the CDR3: TGTGCCAGCAGTCCCGACAGGGGTTTTACTGAAGCTTTCTTT. As protein: CASSPDRGFTEAFF.

The chain employs TRBV19 and TRBJ2-3; 7 bases map to TRBD2. Germline lookup yields CDR1 LNHDA and CDR2 SQIVND (reference sequence). The CDR3 is 12 residues long. The V segment lost 8 bases and the J segment 6 bases; nucleotides outside the gene matches: 5. CDR3 residues: CASRTGRDTQYF. The DNA of the CDR3 is TGTGCCAGTCGAACCGGGAGGGATACGCAGTATTTT.

This clone was counted between two and nine times. The V call is TRBV19, the J call TRBJ1-5; no clear D gene. Trimming pared 5 bases from V and 7 bases from J, leaving 9 bases between. This CDR3 comprises 12 residues. Germline loops: CDR1 LNHDA, CDR2 SQIVND (reference sequence). The DNA of the CDR3 is TGTGCCAGTAGTCCTAGACTGCAGCCCCAGCATTTT. Encoded protein: CASSPRLQPQHF.

The chain combines TRBV14 with TRBJ1-4, with TRBD1 matching 8 bases. CDR1 and CDR2 (germline): SGHDN, FVKESK. The CDR3 has 13 residues. J was trimmed by 3 bases and V by 8 bases; bases with no gene match: 2. Written as DNA, the CDR3 is TGTGCCAGCGGACAGGGTTCTAATGAAAAACTGTTTTTT. It encodes CASGQGSNEKLFF.

V is TRBV5-1 and J is TRBJ1-1; D is unresolved. The CDR3 is made up of 14 amino acids. V was trimmed by 0 bases and J by 2 bases, leaving 8 bases between them. Per germline, CDR1 SGHRS and CDR2 YFSETQ. CDR3 protein: CASSLEALNTEAFF. The CDR3 bases are TGCGCCAGCAGCTTGGAGGCCCTAAACACTGAAGCTTTCTTT. Based on the CDR3 plus reference TRBV5-1 and TRBJ1-1, the full variable domain is KAGVTQTPRYLIKTRGQQVTLSCSPISGHRSVSWYQQTPGQGLQFLFEYFSETQRNKGNFPGRFSGRQFSNSRSEMNVSTLELGDSALYLCASSLEALNTEAFFGQGTRLTVV.

The chain couples TRBV19 to TRBJ1-5; 9 bases match TRBD1. This CDR3 has 15 amino acids. The trim removed 5 bases at V and 6 bases at J, leaving 8 bases unmatched. Germline V lookup: CDR1 LNHDA, CDR2 SQIVND (reference sequence). Written as DNA, the CDR3 is TGTGCCAGTAGTCCCCGGGACAGGGATGGTCAGCCCCAGCATTTT. It codes for CASSPRDRDGQPQHF.

The CDR3 here is CASSSSGAGGWTDTQYF. CDR3 sequence (DNA): TGTGCCAGCAGCTCGTCGGGGGCGGGAGGTTGGACAGATACGCAGTATTTT. This chain connects TRBV4-2 to TRBJ2-3, with 8 bases lining up with TRBD2. The germline V gene has CDR1 LGHNA and CDR2 YNFKEQ. CDR3 length: 17 residues. The V gene end was trimmed by 5 bases and the J gene end by 3 bases; junction bases not matched to a gene: 13.

This rearrangement joins TRBV6-1 to TRBJ1-2; a possible D gene is TRBD1 (5 bases). The CDR3 runs 14 residues. Trimming removed 10 bases at V and 0 bases at J, with 15 bases between. The germline gives CDR1 MNHNS, CDR2 SASEGT. CDR3: CATSAGLANYGYTF. The CDR3, as DNA: TGTGCCACCTCGGCGGGACTAGCTAACTATGGCTACACCTTC.

The chain employs TRBV2 and TRBJ1-2; D is unclear. Per germline, CDR1 SNHLY and CDR2 FYNNEI. The CDR3 contains 12 residues. V lost 6 bases and J lost 10, with 15 bases in between. CDR3: CASSDDDIVYTF. CDR3 bases: TGTGCCAGCAGCGACGACGACATTGTCTACACCTTC.

The CDR3 protein is CASSLTGVNTEAFF. CDR3 DNA sequence: TGTGCCAGCAGCTTAACAGGGGTGAACACTGAAGCTTTCTTT. This chain links TRBV7-9 with TRBJ1-1; 7 bases map to TRBD1. The CDR3 length is 14 residues. Germline-derived CDR1 and CDR2 are SEHNR and FQNEAQ (reference sequence). The J segment lost 0 bases and the V segment lost 2 bases, leaving 0 bases of the junction unmatched.

The chain employs TRBV2 and TRBJ2-3; TRBD1 matches at 7 bases. The CDR3 contains 14 residues. The germline CDR1 and CDR2 sequences are SNHLY and FYNNEI. The V segment lost 4 bases and the J segment 2 bases; nucleotides outside the gene matches: 3. In DNA form, the CDR3 reads TGTGCCAGCAGTGCGGACAGGTCCACAGATACGCAGTATTTT. Translation gives CASSADRSTDTQYF.

The chain couples TRBV7-3 to TRBJ2-3, with D unresolved. Per germline, CDR1 SGHTA and CDR2 FQGTGA. The CDR3 has 13 amino acids. With 5 bases removed from V and 0 bases from J, the gap between germline ends came to 6 bases. CDR3 nucleotide sequence: TGTGCCAGCAGCGACGGCAGCACAGATACGCAGTATTTT. Translated, it gives CASSDGSTDTQYF.

This clone has just a few counts. The V call is TRBV6-6, the J call TRBJ2-3; no clear D gene. Per the germline V gene, CDR1 is MNHNY and CDR2 is SVGAGI (reference sequence). The CDR3 loop spans 12 amino acids. V was shortened by 7 bases and J by 6 bases, with 11 bases between the two germline ends. The CDR3 region has the DNA TGTGCCAGCACCCTAGTTGCGGATACGCAGTATTTT. Translated: CASTLVADTQYF.

The chain uses TRBV7-3 and TRBJ2-3; TRBD1 aligns across 10 bases. Germline CDR1 and CDR2: SGHTA and FQGTGA. The CDR3 totals 14 residues. With 4 bases clipped from V and 6 bases from J, the junction kept 4 bases outside the gene matches. DNA for the CDR3: TGTGCCAGCAGCTCCCGGGACAGGGGCGATACGCAGTATTTT. It specifies CASSSRDRGDTQYF.

The rearrangement uses TRBV2 and TRBJ1-5; D unresolved. The germline V and J ends were trimmed by 5 bases and 5 bases, with 13 bases remaining between them. In germline, CDR1 is SNHLY, CDR2 FYNNEI. The CDR3 has 14 residues. CDR3 sequence: CASSQLFGDQPQHF. CDR3 DNA sequence: TGTGCCAGCAGTCAACTCTTTGGAGATCAGCCCCAGCATTTT.

The chain couples TRBV7-8 to TRBJ1-5; D is perhaps TRBD1 (5 bases). Germline CDR1 is SGHVS and CDR2 is FQNEAQ. The CDR3 spans 15 residues. Trimming cost V 2 bases and J 4 bases, with 12 bases left between them. The DNA for the CDR3 is TGTGCCAGCAGCTTACTCCGGGACGGGAATCAGCCCCAGCATTTT. As protein: CASSLLRDGNQPQHF.

This chain links TRBV5-8 with TRBJ2-2; no clear D. The CDR3 contains 18 residues. V was cut by 4 bases and J by 0 bases, with 19 bases left in between. From germline, CDR1 is SGHTS and CDR2 YDEGEE. CDR3 loop: CASSPPFPAISNTGELFF. CDR3 DNA sequence: TGTGCCAGCAGCCCGCCTTTCCCCGCGATATCGAACACCGGGGAGCTGTTTTTT. Using reference TRBV5-8 and TRBJ2-2 for the parts outside the CDR3, the full variable domain is EAGVTQSPTHLIKTRGQQATLRCSPISGHTSVYWYQQALGLGLQFLLWYDEGEERNRGNFPPRFSGRQFPNYSSELNVNALELEDSALYLCASSPPFPAISNTGELFFGEGSRLTVL.

V gene TRBV29-1 combines with J gene TRBJ2-5; D is unclear. CDR3 length: 12 amino acids. Germline V gives CDR1 SQVTM, CDR2 ANQGSEA. Trimming took 5 bases from V and 2 from J, leaving 9 bases between them. The CDR3 nucleotides read TGCAGCGTTAGTCACAGTCAAGAGACCCAGTACTTC. It yields the protein CSVSHSQETQYF.

Only a few counts were recorded for this clone. The chain combines TRBV19 with TRBJ1-2; TRBD1 is a possible D gene (6 bases). CDR3 length equals 14 residues. V was cut by 0 bases and J by 6 bases, with 11 bases left in between. The germline V gene encodes CDR1 LNHDA and CDR2 SQIVND (reference sequence). The DNA for the CDR3 is TGTGCCAGTAGTATAGATCTTAACAGGGATGGCTACACCTTC. Protein sequence: CASSIDLNRDGYTF.

Only a few counts were recorded for this clone. The genes are TRBV4-3 and TRBJ1-2, with D possibly matching TRBD1 (6 bases). The germline CDR1 and CDR2 sequences are LGHNA and YSLEER. The CDR3 spans 14 residues. Deletions cut 0 bases from V and 2 bases from J, with 7 bases between. The CDR3 is CASSQERGNYGYTF. Written as DNA, the CDR3 is TGCGCCAGCAGCCAAGAGAGGGGGAACTATGGCTACACCTTC.

This chain joins TRBV6-1 and TRBJ2-5; D uncertain. The CDR3 has 12 residues. Germline CDR1 and CDR2: MNHNS and SASEGT. Trimming removed 7 bases at V and 5 bases at J, with 11 bases between. The CDR3 spells CASTKQYETQYF. CDR3 bases: TGTGCCAGCACGAAACAGTACGAGACCCAGTACTTC.

This chain uses TRBV4-1 with TRBJ2-3; TRBD2 aligns across 12 bases. The V gene end was trimmed by 1 base and the J gene end by 4 bases; junction bases not matched to a gene: 3. CDR1 MGHRA and CDR2 YSYEKL come from the germline V gene. CDR3 size: 16 residues. The CDR3, as DNA: TGCGCCAGCAGCCAAGGGACTAGCGGGAATCCAGATACGCAGTATTTT. This codes for CASSQGTSGNPDTQYF.

The rearrangement joins TRBV2 to TRBJ1-5; D remains unclear. The CDR3 covers 14 residues. Germline CDR1 reads SNHLY; CDR2 reads FYNNEI. The V end was cut by 2 bases, the J end by 7 bases, with 12 bases between. The CDR3 nucleotides read TGTGCCAGCAGTGAAACGGGGAGGGAGCAGCCCCAGCATTTT. Amino acid sequence: CASSETGREQPQHF.

The genes are TRBV11-2 and TRBJ1-6; D remains unclear. CDR1 and CDR2 from the germline V gene are SGHAT and FQNNGV. V lost 1 base and J 2 bases, leaving 9 bases between the germline ends. This CDR3 is built from 16 residues. CDR3 sequence reads: CASSLGGSAYNSPLHF. The CDR3 DNA reads as TGTGCCAGCAGCTTAGGGGGTAGTGCCTATAATTCACCCCTCCACTTT. Variable domain in full (rest from reference TRBV11-2 and TRBJ1-6): EAGVAQSPRYKIIEKRQSVAFWCNPISGHATLYWYQQILGQGPKLLIQFQNNGVVDDSQLPKDRFSAERLKGVDSTLKIQPAKLEDSAVYLCASSLGGSAYNSPLHFGNGTRLTVT.

The V gene is TRBV5-6, the J gene TRBJ1-1, with a possible D match to TRBD1 (6 bases). The CDR3 has 14 amino acids. CDR1 is SGHDT, CDR2 YYEEEE, per germline. Trimming removed 4 bases at V and 10 bases at J, with 20 bases between. The CDR3 here is CASSPPPGLGAAFF. The CDR3 coding sequence is TGTGCCAGCAGCCCCCCTCCCGGGTTGGGGGCAGCTTTCTTT.